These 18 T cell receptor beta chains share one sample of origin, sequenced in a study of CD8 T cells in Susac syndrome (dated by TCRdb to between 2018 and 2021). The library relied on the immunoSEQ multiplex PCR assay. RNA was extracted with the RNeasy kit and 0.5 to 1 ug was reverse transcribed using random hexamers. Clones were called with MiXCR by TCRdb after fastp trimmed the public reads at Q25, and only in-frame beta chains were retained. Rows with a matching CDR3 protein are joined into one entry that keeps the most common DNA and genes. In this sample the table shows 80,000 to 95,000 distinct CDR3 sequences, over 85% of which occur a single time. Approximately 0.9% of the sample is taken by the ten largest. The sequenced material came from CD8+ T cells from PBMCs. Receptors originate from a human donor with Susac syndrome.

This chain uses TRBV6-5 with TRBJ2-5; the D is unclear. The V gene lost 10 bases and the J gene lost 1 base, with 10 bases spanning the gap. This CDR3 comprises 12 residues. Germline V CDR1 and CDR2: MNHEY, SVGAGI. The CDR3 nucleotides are TGTGCCACCGGCTCTCCCCAAGAGACCCAGTACTTC. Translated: CATGSPQETQYF.

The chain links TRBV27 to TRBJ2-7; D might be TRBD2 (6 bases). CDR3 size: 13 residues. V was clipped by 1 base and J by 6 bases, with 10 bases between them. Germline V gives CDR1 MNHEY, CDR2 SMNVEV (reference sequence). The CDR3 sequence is CASSLWVGGEQYF. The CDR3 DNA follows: TGTGCCAGCAGTTTATGGGTGGGGGGCGAGCAGTACTTC.

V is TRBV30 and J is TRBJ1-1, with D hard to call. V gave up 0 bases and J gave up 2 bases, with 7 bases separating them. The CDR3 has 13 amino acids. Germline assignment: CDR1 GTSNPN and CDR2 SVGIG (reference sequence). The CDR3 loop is CAWSVHGNTEAFF. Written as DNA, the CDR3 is TGTGCCTGGAGTGTACATGGAAACACTGAAGCTTTCTTT.

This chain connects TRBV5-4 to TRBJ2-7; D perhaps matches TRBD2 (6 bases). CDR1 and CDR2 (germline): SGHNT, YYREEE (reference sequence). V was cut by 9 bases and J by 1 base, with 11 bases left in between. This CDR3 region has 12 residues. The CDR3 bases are TGTGCCACCAGGGCGGGGTCCTACGAGCAGTACTTC. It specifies CATRAGSYEQYF.

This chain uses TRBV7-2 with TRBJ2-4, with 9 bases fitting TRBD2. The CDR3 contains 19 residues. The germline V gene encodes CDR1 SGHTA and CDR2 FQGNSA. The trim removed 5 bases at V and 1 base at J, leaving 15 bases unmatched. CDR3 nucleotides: TGTGCCAGCAGCCCCCGTCCCGGGGGGAGCGGGGGGGCCAAAAACATTCAGTACTTC. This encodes CASSPRPGGSGGAKNIQYF.

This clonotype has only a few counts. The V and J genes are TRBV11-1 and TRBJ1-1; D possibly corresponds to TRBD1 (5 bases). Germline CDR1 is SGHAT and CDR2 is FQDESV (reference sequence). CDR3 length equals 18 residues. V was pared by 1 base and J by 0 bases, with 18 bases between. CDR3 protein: CASSLEGRAGPMNTEAFF. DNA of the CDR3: TGTGCCAGCAGCTTAGAAGGGCGGGCAGGGCCCATGAACACTGAAGCTTTCTTT.

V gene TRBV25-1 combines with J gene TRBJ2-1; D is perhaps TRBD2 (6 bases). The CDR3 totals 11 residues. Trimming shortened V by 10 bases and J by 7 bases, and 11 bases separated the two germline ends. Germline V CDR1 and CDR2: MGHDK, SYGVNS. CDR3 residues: CATQEGNEQFF. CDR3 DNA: TGTGCCACTCAGGAGGGTAATGAGCAGTTCTTC.

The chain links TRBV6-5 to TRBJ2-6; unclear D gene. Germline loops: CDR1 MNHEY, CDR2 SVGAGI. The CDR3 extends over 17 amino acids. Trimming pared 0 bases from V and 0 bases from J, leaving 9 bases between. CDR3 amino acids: CASSYSTPSSGANVLTF. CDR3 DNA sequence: TGTGCCAGCAGTTACTCGACCCCAAGCTCTGGGGCCAACGTCCTGACTTTC.

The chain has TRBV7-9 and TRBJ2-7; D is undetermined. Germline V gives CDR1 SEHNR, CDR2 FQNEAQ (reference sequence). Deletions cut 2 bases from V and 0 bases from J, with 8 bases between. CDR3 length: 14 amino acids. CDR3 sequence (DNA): TGTGCCAGCAGCTTACAGAAGAGCTCCTACGAGCAGTACTTC. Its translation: CASSLQKSSYEQYF.

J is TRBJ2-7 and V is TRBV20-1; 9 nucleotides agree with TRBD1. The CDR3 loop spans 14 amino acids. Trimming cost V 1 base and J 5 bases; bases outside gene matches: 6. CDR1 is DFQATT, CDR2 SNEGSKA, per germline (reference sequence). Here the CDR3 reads CSARGDRDLHEQYF. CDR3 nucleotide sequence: TGCAGTGCTAGAGGGGACAGGGACCTCCACGAGCAGTACTTC.

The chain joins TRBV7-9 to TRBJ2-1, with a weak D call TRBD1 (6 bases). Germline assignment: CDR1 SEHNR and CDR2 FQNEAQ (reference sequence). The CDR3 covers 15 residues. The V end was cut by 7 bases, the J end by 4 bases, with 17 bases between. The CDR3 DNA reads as TGTGCCAGCACGTCAGGGGATGTCGCGTACAATGAGCAGTTCTTC. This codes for CASTSGDVAYNEQFF.

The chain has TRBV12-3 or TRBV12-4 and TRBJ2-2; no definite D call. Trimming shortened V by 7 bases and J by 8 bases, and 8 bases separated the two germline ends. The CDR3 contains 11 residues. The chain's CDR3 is CASTPRGELFF. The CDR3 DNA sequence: TGTGCCAGCACCCCTAGGGGGGAGCTGTTTTTT.

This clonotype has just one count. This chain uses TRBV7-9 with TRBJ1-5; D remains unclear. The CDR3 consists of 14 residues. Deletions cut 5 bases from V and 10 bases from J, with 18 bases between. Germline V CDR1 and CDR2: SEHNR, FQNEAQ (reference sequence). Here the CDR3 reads CASSPSESKVPQHF. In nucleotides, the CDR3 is TGTGCCAGCAGCCCTTCAGAAAGCAAGGTTCCCCAGCATTTT.

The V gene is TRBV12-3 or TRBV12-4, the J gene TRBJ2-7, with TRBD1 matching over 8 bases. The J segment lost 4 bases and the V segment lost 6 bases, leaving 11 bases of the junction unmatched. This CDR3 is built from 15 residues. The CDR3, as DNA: TGTGCCAGCAGGCCCGGACAGGGCCCTCCTTACGAGCAGTACTTC. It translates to CASRPGQGPPYEQYF.

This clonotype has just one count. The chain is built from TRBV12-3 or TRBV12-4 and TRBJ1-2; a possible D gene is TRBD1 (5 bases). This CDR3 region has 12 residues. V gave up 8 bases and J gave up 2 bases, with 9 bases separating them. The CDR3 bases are TGTGCCAGCGGTCCAGGGAACTATGGCTACACCTTC. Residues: CASGPGNYGYTF.

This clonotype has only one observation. The CDR3 is CASSPNYLGQGRDNQPQHF. In DNA form, the CDR3 reads TGTGCCAGCAGCCCAAACTACCTTGGACAGGGCCGGGACAATCAGCCCCAGCATTTT. V gene TRBV7-2 combines with J gene TRBJ1-5; 8 bases line up with TRBD1. Germline CDR1 is SGHTA and CDR2 is FQGNSA. The CDR3 has 19 amino acids. The ends lost 5 bases at V and 3 bases at J; junction bases unmatched: 18.

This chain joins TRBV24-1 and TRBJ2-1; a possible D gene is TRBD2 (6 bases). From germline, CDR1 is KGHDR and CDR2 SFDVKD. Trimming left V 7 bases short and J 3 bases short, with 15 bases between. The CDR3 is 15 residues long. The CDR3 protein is CATRGGEGIYNEQFF. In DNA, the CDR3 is TGTGCCACCAGGGGGGGAGAGGGAATCTACAATGAGCAGTTCTTC.

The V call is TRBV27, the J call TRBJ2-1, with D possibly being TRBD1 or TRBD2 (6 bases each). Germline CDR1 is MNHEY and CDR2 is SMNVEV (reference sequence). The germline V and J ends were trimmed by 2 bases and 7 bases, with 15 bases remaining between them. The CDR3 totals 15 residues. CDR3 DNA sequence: TGTGCCAGCAGTTTAGGGGGGCCAAAGTCGAATGAGCAGTTCTTC. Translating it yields CASSLGGPKSNEQFF.